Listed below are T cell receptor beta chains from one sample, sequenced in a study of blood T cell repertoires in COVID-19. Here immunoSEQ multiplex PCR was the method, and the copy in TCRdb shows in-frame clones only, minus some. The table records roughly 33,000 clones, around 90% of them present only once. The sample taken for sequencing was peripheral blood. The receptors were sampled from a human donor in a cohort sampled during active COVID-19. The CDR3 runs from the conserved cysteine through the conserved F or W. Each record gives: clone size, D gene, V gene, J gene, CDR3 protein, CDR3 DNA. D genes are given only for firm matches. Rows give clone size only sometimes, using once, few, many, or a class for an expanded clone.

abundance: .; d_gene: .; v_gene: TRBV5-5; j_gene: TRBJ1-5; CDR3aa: CASSLEYSNQPQHF; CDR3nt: TGTGCCAGCAGCTTGGAATATAGCAATCAGCCCCAGCATTTT
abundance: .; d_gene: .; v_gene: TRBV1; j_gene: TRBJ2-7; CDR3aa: CTSSQKLLALLSYEQYF; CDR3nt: TGCACCAGCAGCCAAAAACTACTAGCGCTGCTCTCCTACGAGCAGTACTTC
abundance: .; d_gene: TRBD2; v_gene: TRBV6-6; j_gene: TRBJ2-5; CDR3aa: CASSRSPSGGAWGETQYF; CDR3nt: TGTGCCAGCAGCCGAAGCCCAAGCGGGGGGGCATGGGGAGAGACCCAGTACTTC
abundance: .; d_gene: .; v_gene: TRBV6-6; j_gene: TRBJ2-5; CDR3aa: CASAQQQETQYF; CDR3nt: TGTGCCAGCGCACAGCAACAAGAGACCCAGTACTTC
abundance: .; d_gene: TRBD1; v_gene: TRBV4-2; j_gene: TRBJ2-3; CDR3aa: CASSQAQGESTDTQYF; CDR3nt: TGTGCCAGCAGCCAAGCCCAGGGGGAGAGCACAGATACGCAGTATTTT
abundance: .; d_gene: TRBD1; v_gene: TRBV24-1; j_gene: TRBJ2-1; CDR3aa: CATRETGGREQFF; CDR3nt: TGTGCCACCAGGGAAACAGGGGGCAGGGAGCAGTTCTTC
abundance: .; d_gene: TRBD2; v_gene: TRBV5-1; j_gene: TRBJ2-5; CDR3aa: CASSLRRGGRETQYF; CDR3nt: TGCGCCAGCAGCTTGAGACGGGGGGGCCGAGAGACCCAGTACTTC
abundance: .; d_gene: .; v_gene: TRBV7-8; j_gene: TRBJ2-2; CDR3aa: CASSLVGGAGTGELFF; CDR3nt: TGTGCCAGCAGCTTAGTGGGCGGGGCGGGGACCGGGGAGCTGTTTTTT
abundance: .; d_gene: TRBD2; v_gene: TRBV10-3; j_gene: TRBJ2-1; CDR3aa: CATRPSRAGGPAEQFF; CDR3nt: TGTGCCACCCGCCCCTCCCGAGCGGGAGGTCCTGCAGAGCAGTTCTTC
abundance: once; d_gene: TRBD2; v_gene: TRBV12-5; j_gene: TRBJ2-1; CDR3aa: CASGQTSGVYNEQFF; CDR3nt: TGTGCTAGTGGTCAGACTAGCGGGGTTTACAATGAGCAGTTCTTC
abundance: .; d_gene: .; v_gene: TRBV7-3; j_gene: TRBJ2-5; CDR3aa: CASSRSGEKTQYF; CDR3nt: TGTGCCAGCAGCAGATCGGGGGAAAAGACCCAGTACTTC